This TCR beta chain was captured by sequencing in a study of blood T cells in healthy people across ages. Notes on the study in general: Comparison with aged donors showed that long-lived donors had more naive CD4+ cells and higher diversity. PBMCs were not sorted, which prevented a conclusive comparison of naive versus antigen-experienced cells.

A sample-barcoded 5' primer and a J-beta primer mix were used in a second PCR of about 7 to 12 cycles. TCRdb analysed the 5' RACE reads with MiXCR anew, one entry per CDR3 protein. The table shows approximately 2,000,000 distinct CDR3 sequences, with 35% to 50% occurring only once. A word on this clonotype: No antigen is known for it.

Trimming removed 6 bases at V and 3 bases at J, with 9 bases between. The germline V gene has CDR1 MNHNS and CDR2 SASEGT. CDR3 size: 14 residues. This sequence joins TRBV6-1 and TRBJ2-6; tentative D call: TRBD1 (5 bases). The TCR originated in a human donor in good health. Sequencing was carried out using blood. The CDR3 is CASRAGFGANVLTF. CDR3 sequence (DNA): TGTGCCAGCAGGGCAGGGTTTGGGGCCAACGTCCTGACTTTC.